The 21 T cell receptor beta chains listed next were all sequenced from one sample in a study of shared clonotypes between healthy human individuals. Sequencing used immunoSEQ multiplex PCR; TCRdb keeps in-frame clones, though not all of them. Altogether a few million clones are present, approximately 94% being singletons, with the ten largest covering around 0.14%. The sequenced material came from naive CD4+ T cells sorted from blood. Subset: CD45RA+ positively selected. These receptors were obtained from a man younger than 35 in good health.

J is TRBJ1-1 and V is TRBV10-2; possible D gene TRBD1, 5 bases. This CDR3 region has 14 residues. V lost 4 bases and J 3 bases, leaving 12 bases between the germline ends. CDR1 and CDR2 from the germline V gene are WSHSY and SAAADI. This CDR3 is CASSGDGRDTEAFF. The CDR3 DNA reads TGCGCCAGCAGTGGGGACGGGAGGGACACTGAAGCTTTCTTT.

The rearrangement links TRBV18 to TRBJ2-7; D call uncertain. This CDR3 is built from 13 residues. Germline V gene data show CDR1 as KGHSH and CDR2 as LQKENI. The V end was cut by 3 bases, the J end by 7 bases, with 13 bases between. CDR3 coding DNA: TGTGCCAGCTCACCCACCCCTTTCGCAGAGCAGTACTTC. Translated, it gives CASSPTPFAEQYF. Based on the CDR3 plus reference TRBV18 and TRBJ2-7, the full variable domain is NAGVMQNPRHLVRRRGQEARLRCSPMKGHSHVYWYRQLPEEGLKFMVYLQKENIIDESGMPKERFSAEFPKEGPSILRIQQVVRGDSAAYFCASSPTPFAEQYFGPGTRLTVT.

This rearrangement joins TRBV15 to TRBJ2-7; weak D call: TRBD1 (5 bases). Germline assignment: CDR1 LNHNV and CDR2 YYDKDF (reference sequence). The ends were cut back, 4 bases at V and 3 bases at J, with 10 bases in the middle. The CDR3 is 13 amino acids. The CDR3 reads CATSKPDSYEQYF. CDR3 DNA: TGTGCCACCAGCAAGCCAGACAGCTACGAGCAGTACTTC.

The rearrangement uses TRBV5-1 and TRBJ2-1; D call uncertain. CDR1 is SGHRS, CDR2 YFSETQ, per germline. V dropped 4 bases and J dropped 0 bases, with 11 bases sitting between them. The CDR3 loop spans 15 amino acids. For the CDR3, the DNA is TGCGCCAGCAGCATCGGCGGTACCTCCTACAATGAGCAGTTCTTC. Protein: CASSIGGTSYNEQFF.

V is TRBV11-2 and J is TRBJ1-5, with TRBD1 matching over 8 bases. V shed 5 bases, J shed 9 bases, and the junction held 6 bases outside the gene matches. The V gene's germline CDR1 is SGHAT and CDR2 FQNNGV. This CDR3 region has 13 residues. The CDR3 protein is CASSTDRGPPQHF. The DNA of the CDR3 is TGTGCCAGCAGCACTGACAGGGGTCCGCCCCAGCATTTT.

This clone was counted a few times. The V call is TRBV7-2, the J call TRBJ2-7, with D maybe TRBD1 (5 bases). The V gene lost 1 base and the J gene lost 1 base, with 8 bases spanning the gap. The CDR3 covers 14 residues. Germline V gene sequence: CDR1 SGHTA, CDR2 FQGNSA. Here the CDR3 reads CASSLVDSSYEQYF. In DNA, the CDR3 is TGTGCCAGCAGCTTAGTTGACAGTTCCTACGAGCAGTACTTC.

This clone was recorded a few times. The chain's CDR3 is CASNGGSSYNSPLHF. DNA for the CDR3: TGTGCCAGCAACGGTGGGAGCTCCTATAATTCACCCCTCCACTTT. V and J are TRBV6-1 and TRBJ1-6, with D unclear. The germline V and J ends were trimmed by 7 bases and 0 bases, with 10 bases remaining between them. Germline-derived CDR1 and CDR2 are MNHNS and SASEGT. This CDR3 has 15 residues.

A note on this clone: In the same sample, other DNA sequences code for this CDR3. The CDR3 sequence is CASSLGQNNSPLHF. The CDR3 nucleotides read TGTGCCAGCAGCTTAGGACAGAATAATTCACCCCTCCACTTT. The chain is built from TRBV7-2 and TRBJ1-6; TRBD1 might be the D (5 bases). This CDR3 is 14 amino acids long. Germline assignment: CDR1 SGHTA and CDR2 FQGNSA. V lost 1 base, J lost 5 bases, and 6 bases lay in between.

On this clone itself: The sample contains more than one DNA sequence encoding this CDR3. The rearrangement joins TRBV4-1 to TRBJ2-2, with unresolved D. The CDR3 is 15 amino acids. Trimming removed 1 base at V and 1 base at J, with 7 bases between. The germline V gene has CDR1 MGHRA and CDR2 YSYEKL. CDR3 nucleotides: TGCGCCAGCAGCCAAGGGCTCCTGAACACCGGGGAGCTGTTTTTT. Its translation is CASSQGLLNTGELFF.

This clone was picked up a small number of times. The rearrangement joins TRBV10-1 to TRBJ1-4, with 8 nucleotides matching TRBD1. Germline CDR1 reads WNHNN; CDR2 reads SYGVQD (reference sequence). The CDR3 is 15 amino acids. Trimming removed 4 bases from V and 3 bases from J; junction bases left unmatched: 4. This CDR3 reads CASSAGTGPNEKLFF. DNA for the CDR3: TGCGCCAGCAGTGCCGGGACAGGACCTAATGAAAAACTGTTTTTT.

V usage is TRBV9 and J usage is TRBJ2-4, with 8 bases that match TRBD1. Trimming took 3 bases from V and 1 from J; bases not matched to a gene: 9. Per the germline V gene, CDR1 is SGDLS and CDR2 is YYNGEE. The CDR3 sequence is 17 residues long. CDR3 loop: CASSETGQETAKNIQYF. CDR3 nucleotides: TGTGCCAGCAGCGAGACGGGACAGGAGACTGCCAAAAACATTCAGTACTTC. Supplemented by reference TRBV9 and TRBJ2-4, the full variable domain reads DSGVTQTPKHLITATGQRVTLRCSPRSGDLSVYWYQQSLDQGLQFLIQYYNGEERAKGNILERFSAQQFPDLHSELNLSSLELGDSALYFCASSETGQETAKNIQYFGAGTRLSVL.

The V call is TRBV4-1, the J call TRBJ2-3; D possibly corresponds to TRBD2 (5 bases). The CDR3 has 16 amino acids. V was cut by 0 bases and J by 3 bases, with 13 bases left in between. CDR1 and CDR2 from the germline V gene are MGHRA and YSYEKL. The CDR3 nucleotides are TGCGCCAGCAGCCAAGAGGTCGGGGTTAGGACAGATACGCAGTATTTT. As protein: CASSQEVGVRTDTQYF.

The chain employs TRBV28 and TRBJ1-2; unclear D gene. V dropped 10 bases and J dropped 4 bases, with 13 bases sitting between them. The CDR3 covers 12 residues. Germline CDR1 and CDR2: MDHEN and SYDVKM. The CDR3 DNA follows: TGTGCCACAGCGTTGTTATCCTATGGCTACACCTTC. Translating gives CATALLSYGYTF.

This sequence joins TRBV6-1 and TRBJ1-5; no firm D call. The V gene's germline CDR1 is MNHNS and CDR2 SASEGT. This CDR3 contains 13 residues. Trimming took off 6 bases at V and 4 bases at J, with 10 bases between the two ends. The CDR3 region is CASRIEGNQPQHF. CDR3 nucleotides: TGTGCCAGCAGAATTGAGGGTAATCAGCCCCAGCATTTT.

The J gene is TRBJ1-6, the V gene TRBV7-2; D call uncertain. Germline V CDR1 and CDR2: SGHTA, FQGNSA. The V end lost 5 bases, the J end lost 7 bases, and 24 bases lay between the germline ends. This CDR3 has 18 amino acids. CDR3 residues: CASSPPPRGKTPNSPLHF. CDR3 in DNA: TGTGCCAGCAGCCCCCCCCCGAGAGGGAAGACCCCCAATTCACCCCTCCACTTT.

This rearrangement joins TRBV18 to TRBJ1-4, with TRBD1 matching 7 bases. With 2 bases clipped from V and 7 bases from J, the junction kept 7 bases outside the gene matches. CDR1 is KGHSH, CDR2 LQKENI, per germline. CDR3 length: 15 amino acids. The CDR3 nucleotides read TGTGCCAGCTCACCAATCAGGGGGTTGGGTGAAAAACTGTTTTTT. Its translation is CASSPIRGLGEKLFF.

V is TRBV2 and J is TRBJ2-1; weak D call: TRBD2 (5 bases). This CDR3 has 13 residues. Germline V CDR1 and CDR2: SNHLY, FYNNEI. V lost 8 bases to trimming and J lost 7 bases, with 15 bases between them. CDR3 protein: CASSLGKRNEQFF. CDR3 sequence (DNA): TGTGCCAGCTCCTTGGGTAAGCGGAATGAGCAGTTCTTC. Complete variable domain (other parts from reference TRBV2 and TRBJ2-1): EPEVTQTPSHQVTQMGQEVILRCVPISNHLYFYWYRQILGQKVEFLVSFYNNEISEKSEIFDDQFSVERPDGSNFTLKIRSTKLEDSAMYFCASSLGKRNEQFFGPGTRLTVL.

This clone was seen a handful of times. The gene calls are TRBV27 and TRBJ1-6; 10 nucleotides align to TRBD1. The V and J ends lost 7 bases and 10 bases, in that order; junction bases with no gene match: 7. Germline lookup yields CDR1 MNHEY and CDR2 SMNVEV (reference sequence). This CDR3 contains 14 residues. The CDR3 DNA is TGTGCCAGCACCCTGACAGGGGGCCCCTCACCCCTCCACTTT. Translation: CASTLTGGPSPLHF.

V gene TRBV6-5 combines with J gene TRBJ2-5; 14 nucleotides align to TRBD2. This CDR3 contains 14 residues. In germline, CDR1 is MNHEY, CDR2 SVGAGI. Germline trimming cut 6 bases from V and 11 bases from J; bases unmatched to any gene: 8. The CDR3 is CASRRGLAGAEQYF. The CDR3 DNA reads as TGTGCCAGCAGAAGGGGACTAGCGGGAGCTGAGCAGTACTTC.

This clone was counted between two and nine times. The chain's CDR3 is CASSSPALARYEQYF. The CDR3 DNA sequence: TGTGCCAGCAGTTCTCCGGCACTAGCCCGTTACGAGCAGTACTTC. V usage is TRBV27 and J usage is TRBJ2-7; TRBD2 is a possible D gene (6 bases). This CDR3 has 15 amino acids. Looked up from germline, CDR1 is MNHEY and CDR2 is SMNVEV (reference sequence). V lost 4 bases and J 4 bases, leaving 17 bases between the germline ends.

The DNA for the CDR3 is TGTGCCTGGATGGACAGGAAGAACACTGAAGCTTTCTTT. Its protein product is CAWMDRKNTEAFF. The rearrangement links TRBV30 to TRBJ1-1, with 7 bases matching TRBD1. CDR1 and CDR2 from the germline V gene are GTSNPN and SVGIG (reference sequence). J was trimmed by 1 base and V by 4 bases; bases with no gene match: 3. The CDR3 is made up of 13 amino acids.